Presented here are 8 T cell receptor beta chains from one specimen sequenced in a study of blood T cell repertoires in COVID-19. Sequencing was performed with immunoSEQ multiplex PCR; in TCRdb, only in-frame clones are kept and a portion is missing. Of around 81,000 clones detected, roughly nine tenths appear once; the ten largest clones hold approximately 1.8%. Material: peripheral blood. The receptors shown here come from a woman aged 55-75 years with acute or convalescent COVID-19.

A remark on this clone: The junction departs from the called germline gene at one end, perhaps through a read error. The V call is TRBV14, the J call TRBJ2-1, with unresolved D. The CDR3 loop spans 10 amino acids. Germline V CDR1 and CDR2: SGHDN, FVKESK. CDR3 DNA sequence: TGTGCCAGCAGTCAAGCGGAGCAGTTCTTC. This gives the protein CASSQAEQFF. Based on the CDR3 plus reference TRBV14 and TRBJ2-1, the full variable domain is EAGVTQFPSHSVIEKGQTVTLRCDPISGHDNLYWYRRVMGKEIKFLLHFVKESKQDESGMPNNRFLAERTGGTYSTLKVQPAELEDSGVYFCASSQAEQFFGPGTRLTVL.

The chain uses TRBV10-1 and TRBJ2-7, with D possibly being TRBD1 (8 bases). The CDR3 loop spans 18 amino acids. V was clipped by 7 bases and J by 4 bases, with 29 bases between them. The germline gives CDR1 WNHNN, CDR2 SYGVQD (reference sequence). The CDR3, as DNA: TGCGCCAGCACCTCGGACAGGGTGGAAGCTAGCGGCTTTTACGAGCAGTACTTC. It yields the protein CASTSDRVEASGFYEQYF.

CDR3 in amino acids: CASSLAPLAGASTDTQYF. CDR3 sequence (DNA): TGCGCCAGCAGCTTGGCCCCCTTAGCGGGGGCCAGCACAGATACGCAGTATTTT. This chain connects TRBV5-1 to TRBJ2-3, with 9 positions matching TRBD2. V shed 0 bases and J 0 bases; nucleotides not matched to a gene: 8. The CDR3 spans 18 residues. Germline CDR1 SGHRS, CDR2 YFSETQ.

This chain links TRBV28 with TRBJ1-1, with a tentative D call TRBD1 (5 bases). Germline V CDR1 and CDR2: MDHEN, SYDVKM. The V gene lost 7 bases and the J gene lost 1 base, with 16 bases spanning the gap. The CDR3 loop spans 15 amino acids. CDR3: CASTSPPGGNTEAFF. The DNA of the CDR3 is TGTGCCAGCACCTCCCCCCCCGGGGGGAACACTGAAGCTTTCTTT.

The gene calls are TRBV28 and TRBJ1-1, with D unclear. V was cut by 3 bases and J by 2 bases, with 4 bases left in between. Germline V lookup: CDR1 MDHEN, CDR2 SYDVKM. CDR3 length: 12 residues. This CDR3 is CASSFVNTEAFF. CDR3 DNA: TGTGCCAGCAGTTTTGTAAACACTGAAGCTTTCTTT.

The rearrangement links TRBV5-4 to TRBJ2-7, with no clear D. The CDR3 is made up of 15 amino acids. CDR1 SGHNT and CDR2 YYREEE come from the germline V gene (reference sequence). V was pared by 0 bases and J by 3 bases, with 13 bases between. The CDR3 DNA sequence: TGTGCCAGCAGCTTGGGAGGTGGGTCCTTCTACGAGCAGTACTTC. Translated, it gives CASSLGGGSFYEQYF.

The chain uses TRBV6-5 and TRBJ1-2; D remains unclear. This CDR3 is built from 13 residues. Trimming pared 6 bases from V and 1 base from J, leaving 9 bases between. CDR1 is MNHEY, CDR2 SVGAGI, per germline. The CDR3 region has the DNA TGTGCCAGCAGGCGGGAAGTTAACTATGGCTACACCTTC. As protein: CASRREVNYGYTF.

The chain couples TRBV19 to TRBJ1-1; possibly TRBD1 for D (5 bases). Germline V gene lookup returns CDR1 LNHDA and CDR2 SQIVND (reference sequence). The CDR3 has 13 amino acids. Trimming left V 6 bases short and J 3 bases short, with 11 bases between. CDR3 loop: CASSRQGDTEAFF. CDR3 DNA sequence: TGTGCCAGTAGCCGACAAGGGGACACTGAAGCTTTCTTT.